In its sample, the clone carrying this T cell receptor (beta chain) was seen many times. The antigen remains undetermined. This sample is drawn from a study of post-analysis software for immune sequencing data. Points from the study as a whole: Controls showed lower frequencies than patients for roughly 5 TRBV segments, and TRBV5-6, TRBV5-1 and TRBV20-1 were among these. F measure showed strong co-clustering of same-batch samples.

CDR1 SNHLY and CDR2 FYNNEI come from the germline V gene. The V segment lost 4 bases and the J segment 0 bases; nucleotides outside the gene matches: 11. This CDR3 has 20 amino acids. Sequencing libraries made from TCR beta cDNA carried unique molecular identifiers. T cells numbering roughly 0.9 to 10 million yielded cDNA molecules that totaled some 500,000. One entry per CDR3 protein results from TCRdb running MiXCR on the PCR reads. In the table there are about 210,000 distinct CDR3 sequences, 29% of which are singletons. Sequenced: blood. The TCR comes from a girl younger than 18 with multiple sclerosis. The rearrangement uses TRBV2 and TRBJ2-1; 14 bases map to TRBD2. The CDR3 reads CASSGKWTSGRPSSYNEQFF. CDR3 nucleotide sequence: TGTGCCAGCAGTGGGAAGTGGACTAGCGGGAGGCCTAGCTCCTACAATGAGCAGTTCTTC.